The text below deals with one TCR beta chain. This sample stems from a study of T cell responses to AZD1222 COVID-19 vaccine. Measured with immunoSEQ multiplex PCR; TCRdb has only the in-frame clones, and not every one. Of 73,000 or so clones in the sample, 82% are singletons; the top ten hold approximately 5.4%. V was trimmed by 0 bases and J by 6 bases, leaving 18 bases between them. Germline V gene lookup returns CDR1 MNHEY and CDR2 SVGEGT. This CDR3 is built from 16 residues. The rearrangement links TRBV6-2 or TRBV6-3 to TRBJ2-7; D possibly matches TRBD1 or TRBD2 (6 bases each). Material: peripheral blood, obtained on day 0 of AZD1222 vaccination. The TCR comes from an adult in good health. The CDR3 sequence is CASSYSRLRPGAEQYF. CDR3 coding DNA: TGTGCCAGCAGTTACTCCCGCCTCCGGCCGGGGGCCGAGCAGTACTTC.